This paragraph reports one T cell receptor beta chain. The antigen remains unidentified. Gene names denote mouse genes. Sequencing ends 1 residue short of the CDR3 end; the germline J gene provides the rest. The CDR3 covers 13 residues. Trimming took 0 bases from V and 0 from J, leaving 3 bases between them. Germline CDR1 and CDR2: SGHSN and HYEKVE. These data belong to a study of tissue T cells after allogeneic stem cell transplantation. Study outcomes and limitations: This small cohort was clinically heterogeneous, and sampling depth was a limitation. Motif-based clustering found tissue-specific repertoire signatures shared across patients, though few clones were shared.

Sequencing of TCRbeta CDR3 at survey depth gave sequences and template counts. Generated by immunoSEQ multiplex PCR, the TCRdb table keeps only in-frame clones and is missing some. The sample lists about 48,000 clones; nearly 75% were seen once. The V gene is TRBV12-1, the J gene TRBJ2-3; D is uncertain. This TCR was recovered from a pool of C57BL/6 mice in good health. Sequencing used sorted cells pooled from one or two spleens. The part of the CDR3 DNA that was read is TGTGCCAGCTCTCTCGTGAGTGCAGAAACGCTGTAT. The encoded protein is CASSLVSAETLY. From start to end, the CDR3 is CASSLVSAETLYF.